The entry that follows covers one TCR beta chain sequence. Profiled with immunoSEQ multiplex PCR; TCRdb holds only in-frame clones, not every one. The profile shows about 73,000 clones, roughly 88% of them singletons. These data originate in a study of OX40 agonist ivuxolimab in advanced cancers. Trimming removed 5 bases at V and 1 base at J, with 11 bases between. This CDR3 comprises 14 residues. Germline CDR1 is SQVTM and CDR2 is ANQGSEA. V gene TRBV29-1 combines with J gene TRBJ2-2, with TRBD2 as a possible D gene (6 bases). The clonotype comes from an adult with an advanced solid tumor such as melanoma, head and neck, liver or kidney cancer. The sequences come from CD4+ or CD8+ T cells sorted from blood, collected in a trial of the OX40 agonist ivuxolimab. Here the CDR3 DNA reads TGCAGCGTTACGGGGGTCATGAACACCGGGGAGCTGTTTTTT. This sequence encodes CSVTGVMNTGELFF.